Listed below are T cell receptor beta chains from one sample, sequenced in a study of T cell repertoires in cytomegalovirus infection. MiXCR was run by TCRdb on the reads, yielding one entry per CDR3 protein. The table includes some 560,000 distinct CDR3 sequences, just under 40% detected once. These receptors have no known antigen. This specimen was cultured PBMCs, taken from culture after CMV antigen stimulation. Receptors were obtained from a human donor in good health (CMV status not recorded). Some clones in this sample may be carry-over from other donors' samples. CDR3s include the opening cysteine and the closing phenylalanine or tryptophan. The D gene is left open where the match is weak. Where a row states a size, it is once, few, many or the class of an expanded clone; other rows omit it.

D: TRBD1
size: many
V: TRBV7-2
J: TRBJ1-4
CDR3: CASSLGGQGAWEKLFF
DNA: TGTGCCAGCAGCTTAGGGGGACAGGGGGCTTGGGAAAAACTGTTTTTT

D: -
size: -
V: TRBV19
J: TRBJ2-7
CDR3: CASSGTGDYYEQYF
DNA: TGTGCCAGTAGCGGAACAGGGGACTATTACGAGCAGTACTTC

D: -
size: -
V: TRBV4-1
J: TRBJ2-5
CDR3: CASSPLGSAKGLETQYF
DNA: TGCGCCAGCAGCCCACTTGGGAGCGCGAAGGGTTTGGAGACCCAGTACTTC

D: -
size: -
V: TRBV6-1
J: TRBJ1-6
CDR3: CASSSWQKNSPLHF
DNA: TGTGCCAGCAGTTCGTGGCAGAAAAATTCACCCCTCCACTTT

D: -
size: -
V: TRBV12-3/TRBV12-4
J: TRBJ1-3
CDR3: CASRDTAGNTIYF
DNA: TGTGCCTCCCGGGACACGGCTGGAAACACCATATATTTT

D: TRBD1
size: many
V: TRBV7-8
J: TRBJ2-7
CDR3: CASSLNFQGAYEQYF
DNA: TGTGCCAGCAGCTTGAATTTCCAGGGGGCCTACGAGCAGTACTTC

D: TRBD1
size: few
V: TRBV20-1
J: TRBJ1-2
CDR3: CSARKGQGARGYTF
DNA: TGCAGTGCTAGGAAAGGACAGGGGGCGCGAGGCTACACCTTC

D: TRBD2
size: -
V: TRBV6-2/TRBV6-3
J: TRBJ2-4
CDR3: CASSYSRLGLAGGTKNIQYF
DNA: TGTGCCAGCAGTTACTCACGTCTTGGACTAGCGGGAGGGACCAAAAACATTCAGTACTTC

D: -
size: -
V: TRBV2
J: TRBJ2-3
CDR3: CASSEAPGLLTDTQYF
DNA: TGTGCCAGCAGTGAAGCGCCCGGACTCCTTACAGATACGCAGTATTTT

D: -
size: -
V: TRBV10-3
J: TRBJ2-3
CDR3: CAINEGEDTQYF
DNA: TGTGCCATCAACGAGGGGGAAGATACGCAGTATTTT

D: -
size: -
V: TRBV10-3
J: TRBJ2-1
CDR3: CAISSDSPGQFF
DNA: TGTGCCATCAGCTCTGACTCACCCGGGCAGTTCTTC

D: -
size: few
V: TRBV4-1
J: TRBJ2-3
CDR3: CASSRNRDTQYF
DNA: TGCGCCAGCAGCCGTAACAGAGATACGCAGTATTTT

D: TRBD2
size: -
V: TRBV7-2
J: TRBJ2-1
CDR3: CASSLSSGKLSSYNEQFF
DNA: TGTGCCAGCAGCTTATCTAGCGGGAAACTTAGCTCCTACAATGAGCAGTTCTTC

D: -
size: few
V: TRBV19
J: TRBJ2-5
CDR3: CASSPIFGQGEETQYF
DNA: TGTGCCAGTAGTCCTATCTTCGGGCAGGGAGAAGAGACCCAGTACTTC

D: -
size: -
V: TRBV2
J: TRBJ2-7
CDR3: CASGWSASSYEQYF
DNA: TGTGCCAGCGGTTGGTCGGCTTCCTCCTACGAGCAGTACTTC

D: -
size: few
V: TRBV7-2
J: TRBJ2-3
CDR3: CASSLYHPVVYF
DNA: TGTGCCAGCAGCTTATATCACCCCGTGGTTTATTTT

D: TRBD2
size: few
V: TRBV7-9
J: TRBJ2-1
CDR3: CASSPPLREGLKNEQFF
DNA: TGTGCCAGCAGCCCACCTCTGAGGGAGGGATTAAAGAATGAGCAGTTCTTC

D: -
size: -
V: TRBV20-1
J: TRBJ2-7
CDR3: CSASSSHEQYF
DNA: TGCAGTGCTAGTTCTTCTCACGAGCAGTACTTC

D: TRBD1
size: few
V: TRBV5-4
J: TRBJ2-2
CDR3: CASSKTGVFTGELFF
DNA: TGTGCCAGCAGCAAGACAGGGGTATTCACCGGGGAGCTGTTTTTT

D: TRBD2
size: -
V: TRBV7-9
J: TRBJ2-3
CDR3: CASRDRAGGPDTQYF
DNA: TGTGCCAGCAGGGATAGGGCGGGAGGGCCAGATACGCAGTATTTT

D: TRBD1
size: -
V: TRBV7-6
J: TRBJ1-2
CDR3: CASSTGQGMNYGYTF
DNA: TGTGCCAGCAGCACAGGACAGGGAATGAACTATGGCTACACCTTC

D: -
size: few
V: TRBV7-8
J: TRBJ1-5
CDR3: CASSGSEWSPNSNQPQHF
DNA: TGTGCCAGCAGCGGCTCGGAGTGGAGCCCCAATAGCAATCAGCCCCAGCATTTT

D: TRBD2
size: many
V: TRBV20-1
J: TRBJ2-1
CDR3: CSAVWGRVYNEQFF
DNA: TGCAGTGCGGTCTGGGGGAGGGTCTACAATGAGCAGTTCTTC

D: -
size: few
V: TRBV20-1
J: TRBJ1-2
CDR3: CSARVRRINYGYTF
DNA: TGCAGTGCTAGAGTTAGGAGAATTAACTATGGCTACACCTTC

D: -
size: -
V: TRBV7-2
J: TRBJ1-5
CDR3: CASSLGGVYSNQPQHF
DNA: TGTGCCAGCAGCTTAGGGGGGGTTTATAGCAATCAGCCCCAGCATTTT

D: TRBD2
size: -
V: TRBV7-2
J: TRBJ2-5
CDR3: CASTLLAGVDQETQYF
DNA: TGTGCCAGCACCTTACTAGCGGGAGTGGACCAAGAGACCCAGTACTTC

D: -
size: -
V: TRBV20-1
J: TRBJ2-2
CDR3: CSARDPGQPNTGELFF
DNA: TGCAGTGCTAGAGACCCCGGACAGCCGAACACCGGGGAGCTGTTTTTT

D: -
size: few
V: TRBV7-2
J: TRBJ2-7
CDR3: CASSLLRPNSYEQYF
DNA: TGTGCCAGCAGCTTACTCCGCCCAAACTCCTACGAGCAGTACTTC

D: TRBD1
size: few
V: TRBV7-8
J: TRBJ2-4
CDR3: CASSLSRRSRQGALEAKNIQYF
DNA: TGTGCCAGCAGCTTAAGTCGGCGCTCTAGACAGGGGGCTTTAGAGGCCAAAAACATTCAGTACTTC

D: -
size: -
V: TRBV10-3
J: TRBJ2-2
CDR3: CAISESLGYTGELFF
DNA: TGTGCCATCAGTGAGTCGTTAGGCTACACCGGGGAGCTGTTTTTT

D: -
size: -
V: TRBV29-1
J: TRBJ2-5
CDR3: CSVWSAGAGEGTQYF
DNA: TGCAGCGTTTGGAGTGCAGGGGCGGGAGAAGGGACCCAGTACTTC

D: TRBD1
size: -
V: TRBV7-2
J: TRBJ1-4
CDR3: CASSTDRFSEKLFF
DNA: TGTGCCAGCAGCACGGACAGGTTCAGTGAAAAACTGTTTTTT

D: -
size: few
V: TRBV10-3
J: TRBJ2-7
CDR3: CAISDGPKEYF
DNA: TGTGCCATCAGTGACGGGCCGAAGGAGTACTTC

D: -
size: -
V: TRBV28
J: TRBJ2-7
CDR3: CASSPWTESSYEQYF
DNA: TGTGCCAGCAGCCCCTGGACAGAGAGCTCCTACGAGCAGTACTTC

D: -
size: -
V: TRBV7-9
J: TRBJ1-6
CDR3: CASSGGASSPLHF
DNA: TGTGCCAGCAGCGGAGGGGCCAGCTCACCCCTCCACTTT

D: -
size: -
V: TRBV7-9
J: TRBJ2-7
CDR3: CASSDAVGYEQYF
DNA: TGTGCCAGCAGCGACGCTGTGGGGTACGAGCAGTACTTC

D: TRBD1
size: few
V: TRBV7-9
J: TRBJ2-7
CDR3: CASSAATGGSHEQYF
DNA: TGTGCCAGCAGCGCAGCGACAGGGGGTTCCCACGAGCAGTACTTC

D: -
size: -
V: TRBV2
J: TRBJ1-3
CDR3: CASSYPLDLYSGNTIYF
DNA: TGTGCCAGCTCTTATCCTTTAGACTTGTACTCTGGAAACACCATATATTTT

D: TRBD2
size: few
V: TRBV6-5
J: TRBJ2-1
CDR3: CASTRASGGFEQFF
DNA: TGTGCCAGCACTCGGGCTAGCGGGGGGTTTGAGCAGTTCTTC

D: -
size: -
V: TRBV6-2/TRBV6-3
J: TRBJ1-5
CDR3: CASRGVGGGAPQHF
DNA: TGTGCCAGCAGGGGGGTGGGAGGAGGAGCGCCCCAGCATTTT

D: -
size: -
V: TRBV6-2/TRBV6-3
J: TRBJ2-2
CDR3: CASQLFPGELFF
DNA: TGTGCCAGCCAGTTGTTCCCCGGGGAGCTGTTTTTT

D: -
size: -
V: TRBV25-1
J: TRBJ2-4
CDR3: CASSDPAEDIQYF
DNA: TGTGCCAGCAGTGATCCGGCAGAGGACATTCAGTACTTC

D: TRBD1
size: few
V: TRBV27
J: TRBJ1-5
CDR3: CASKGTGGNQPQHF
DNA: TGTGCCAGCAAGGGGACAGGGGGGAATCAGCCCCAGCATTTT

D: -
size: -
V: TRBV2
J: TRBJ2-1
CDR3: CASSALDREPGFF
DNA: TGTGCCAGCAGTGCACTGGACCGGGAGCCGGGGTTCTTC

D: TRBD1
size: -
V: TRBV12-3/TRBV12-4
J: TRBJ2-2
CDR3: CASSSRQGWTGELFF
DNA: TGTGCCAGCAGTTCAAGACAGGGCTGGACCGGGGAGCTGTTTTTT

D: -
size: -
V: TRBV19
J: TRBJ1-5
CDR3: CASEDRYSNQPQHF
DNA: TGTGCCAGTGAGGACAGATATAGCAATCAGCCCCAGCATTTT

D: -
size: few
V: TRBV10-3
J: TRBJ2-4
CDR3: CAISESIVLAKNIQYF
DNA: TGTGCCATCAGTGAGTCAATAGTTTTAGCCAAAAACATTCAGTACTTC

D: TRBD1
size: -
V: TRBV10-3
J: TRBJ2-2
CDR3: CAISEGDRASGELFF
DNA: TGTGCCATCAGTGAAGGGGACAGGGCGAGCGGGGAGCTGTTTTTT

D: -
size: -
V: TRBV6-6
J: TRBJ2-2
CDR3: CASSVRGDTGELFF
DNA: TGTGCCAGCAGTGTTCGAGGGGACACCGGGGAGCTGTTTTTT

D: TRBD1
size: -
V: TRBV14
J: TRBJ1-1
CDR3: CASSQPRGRETEAFF
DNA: TGTGCCAGCAGCCAGCCCAGGGGGCGGGAAACTGAAGCTTTCTTT

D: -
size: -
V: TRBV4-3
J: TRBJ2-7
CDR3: CASSQGSSFYEQYF
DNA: TGCGCCAGCAGCCAAGGGTCTAGTTTCTACGAGCAGTACTTC

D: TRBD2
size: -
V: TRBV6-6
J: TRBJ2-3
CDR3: CASLIFSAGDPTDTQYF
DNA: TGTGCCAGCCTTATTTTCTCAGCGGGAGACCCCACAGATACGCAGTATTTT

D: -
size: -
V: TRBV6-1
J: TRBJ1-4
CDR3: CASSGSHAANEKLFF
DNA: TGTGCCAGCAGTGGATCCCACGCCGCCAATGAAAAACTGTTTTTT

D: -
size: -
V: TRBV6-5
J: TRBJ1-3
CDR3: CASSWGGSSGNTIYF
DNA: TGTGCCAGCAGTTGGGGGGGGAGCTCTGGAAACACCATATATTTT

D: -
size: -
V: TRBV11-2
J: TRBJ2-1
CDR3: CASSLEAAIYNEQFF
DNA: TGTGCCAGCAGCTTAGAGGCCGCGATCTACAATGAGCAGTTCTTC

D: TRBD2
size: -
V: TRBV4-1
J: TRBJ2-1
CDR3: CASSAHPGLAAEQFF
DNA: TGCGCCAGCAGTGCTCATCCGGGACTAGCGGCTGAGCAGTTCTTC

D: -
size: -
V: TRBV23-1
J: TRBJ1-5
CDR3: CPIYRLESAQHF
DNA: TGTCCCATTTACAGGCTAGAGTCAGCCCAGCATTTT

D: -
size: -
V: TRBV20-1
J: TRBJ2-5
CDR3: CSARVGETQYF
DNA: TGCAGTGCTAGAGTGGGAGAGACCCAGTACTTC

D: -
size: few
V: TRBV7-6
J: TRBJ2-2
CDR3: CASSLVELRVTGELFF
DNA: TGTGCCAGCAGCTTAGTAGAGCTACGAGTTACCGGGGAGCTGTTTTTT

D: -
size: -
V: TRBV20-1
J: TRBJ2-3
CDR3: CSASRWGTDTQYF
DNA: TGCAGTGCTAGCCGATGGGGCACAGATACGCAGTATTTT